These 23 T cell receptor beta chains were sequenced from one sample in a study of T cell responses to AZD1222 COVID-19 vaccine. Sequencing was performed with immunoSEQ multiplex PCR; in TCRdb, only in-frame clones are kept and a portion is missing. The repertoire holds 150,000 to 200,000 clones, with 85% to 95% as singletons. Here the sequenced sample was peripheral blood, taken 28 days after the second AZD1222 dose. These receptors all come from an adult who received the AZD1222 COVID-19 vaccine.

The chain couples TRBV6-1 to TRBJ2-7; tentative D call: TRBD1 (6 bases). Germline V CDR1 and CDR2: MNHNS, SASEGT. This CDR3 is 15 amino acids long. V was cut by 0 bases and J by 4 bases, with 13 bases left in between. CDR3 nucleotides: TGTGCCAGCAGTGAAGCACAGGGCGCCGGGTACGAGCAGTACTTC. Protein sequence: CASSEAQGAGYEQYF.

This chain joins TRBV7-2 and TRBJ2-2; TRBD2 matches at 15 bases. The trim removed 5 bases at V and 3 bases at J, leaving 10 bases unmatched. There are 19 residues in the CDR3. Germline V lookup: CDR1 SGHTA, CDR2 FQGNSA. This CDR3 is CASSQRGLAGGRDTGELFF. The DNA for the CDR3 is TGTGCCAGCAGCCAAAGAGGACTAGCGGGAGGGCGGGACACCGGGGAGCTGTTTTTT.

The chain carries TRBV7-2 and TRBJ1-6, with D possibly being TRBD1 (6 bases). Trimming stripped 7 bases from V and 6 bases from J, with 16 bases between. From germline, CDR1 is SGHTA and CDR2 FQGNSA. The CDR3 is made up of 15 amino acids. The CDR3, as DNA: TGTGCCAGCACCCTAATAAGGGGGGGTAATTCACCCCTCCACTTT. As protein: CASTLIRGGNSPLHF.

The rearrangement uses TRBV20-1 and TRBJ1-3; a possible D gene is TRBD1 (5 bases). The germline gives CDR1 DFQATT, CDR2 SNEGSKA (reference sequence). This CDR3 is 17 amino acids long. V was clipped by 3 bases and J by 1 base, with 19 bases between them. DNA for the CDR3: TGCAGTGCTAGTAAGGGGTTAAACAGGCAATCTGGAAACACCATATATTTT. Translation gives CSASKGLNRQSGNTIYF.

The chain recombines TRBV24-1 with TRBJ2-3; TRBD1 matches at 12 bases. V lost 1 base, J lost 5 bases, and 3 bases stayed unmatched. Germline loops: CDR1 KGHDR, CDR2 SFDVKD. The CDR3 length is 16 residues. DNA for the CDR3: TGTGCCACCAGTGATTTAAGGGACAGGGGGCAAGATACGCAGTATTTT. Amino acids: CATSDLRDRGQDTQYF.

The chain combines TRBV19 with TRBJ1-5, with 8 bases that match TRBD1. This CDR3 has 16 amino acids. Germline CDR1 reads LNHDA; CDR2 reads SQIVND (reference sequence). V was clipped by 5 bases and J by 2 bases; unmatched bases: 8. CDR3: CASSVTGGRGNQPQHF. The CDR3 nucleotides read TGTGCCAGTAGTGTAACAGGGGGAAGGGGCAATCAGCCCCAGCATTTT.

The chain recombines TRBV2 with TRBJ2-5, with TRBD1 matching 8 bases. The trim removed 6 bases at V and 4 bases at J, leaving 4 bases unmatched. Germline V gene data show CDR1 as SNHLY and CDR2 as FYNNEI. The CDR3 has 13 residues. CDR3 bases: TGTGCCAGCAGGGACAGGGTGGGAGAGACCCAGTACTTC. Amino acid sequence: CASRDRVGETQYF.

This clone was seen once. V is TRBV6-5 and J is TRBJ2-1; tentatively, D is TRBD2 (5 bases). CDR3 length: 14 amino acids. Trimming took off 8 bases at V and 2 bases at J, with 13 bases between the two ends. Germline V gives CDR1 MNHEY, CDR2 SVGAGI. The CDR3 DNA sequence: TGTGCCAGCCTTCCGGGATATCCCTACAATGAGCAGTTCTTC. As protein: CASLPGYPYNEQFF.

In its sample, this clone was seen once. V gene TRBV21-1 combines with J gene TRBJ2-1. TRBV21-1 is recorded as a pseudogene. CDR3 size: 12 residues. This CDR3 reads CDAPASYNEQFF. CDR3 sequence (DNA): TGTGACGCCCCCGCATCCTACAATGAGCAGTTCTTC.

This CDR3 reads CASSPRPGAGPSNQPQHF. The CDR3 nucleotides are TGTGCCAGCTCACCACGACCCGGGGCAGGGCCTAGCAATCAGCCCCAGCATTTT. The chain combines TRBV18 with TRBJ1-5; weak D call: TRBD1 (5 bases). The CDR3 runs 18 residues. The germline V and J ends were trimmed by 1 base and 0 bases, with 16 bases remaining between them. Germline lookup yields CDR1 KGHSH and CDR2 LQKENI.

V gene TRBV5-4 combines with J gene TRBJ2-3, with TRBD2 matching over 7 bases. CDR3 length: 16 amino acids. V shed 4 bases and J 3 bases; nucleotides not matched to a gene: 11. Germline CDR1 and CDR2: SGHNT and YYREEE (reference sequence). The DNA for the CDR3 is TGTGCCAGCAGCAGCGGCGGGAGAATTGGGACAGATACGCAGTATTTT. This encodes CASSSGGRIGTDTQYF.

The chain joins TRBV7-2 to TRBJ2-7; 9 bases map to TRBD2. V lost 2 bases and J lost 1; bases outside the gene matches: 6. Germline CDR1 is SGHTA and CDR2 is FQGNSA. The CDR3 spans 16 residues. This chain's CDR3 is CASSLNSAGGSYEQYF. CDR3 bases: TGTGCCAGCAGCTTAAATTCAGCGGGAGGTTCCTACGAGCAGTACTTC.

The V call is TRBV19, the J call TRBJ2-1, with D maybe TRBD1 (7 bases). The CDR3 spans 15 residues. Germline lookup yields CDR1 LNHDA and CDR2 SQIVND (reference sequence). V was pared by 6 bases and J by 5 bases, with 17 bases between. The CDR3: CASSRGTAGNNEQFF. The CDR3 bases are TGTGCCAGTAGCCGCGGGACAGCTGGCAACAATGAGCAGTTCTTC.

DNA of the CDR3: TGTGCCAGCAGCTTGACAGGGGGACTAGCGGAGACCCAGTACTTC. It specifies CASSLTGGLAETQYF. The chain couples TRBV5-5 to TRBJ2-5; 10 nucleotides align to TRBD2. This CDR3 region has 15 residues. V lost 1 base to trimming and J lost 5 bases; unmatched junction nucleotides: 5. Germline loops: CDR1 SGHKS, CDR2 YYEKEE (reference sequence).

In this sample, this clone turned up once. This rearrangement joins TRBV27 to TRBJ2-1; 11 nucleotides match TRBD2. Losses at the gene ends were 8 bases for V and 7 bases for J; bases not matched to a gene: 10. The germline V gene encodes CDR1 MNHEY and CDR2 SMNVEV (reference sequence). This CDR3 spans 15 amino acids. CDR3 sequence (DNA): TGTGCCAGCCTCTCACTAGCGGGAGATGGTAATGAGCAGTTCTTC. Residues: CASLSLAGDGNEQFF.

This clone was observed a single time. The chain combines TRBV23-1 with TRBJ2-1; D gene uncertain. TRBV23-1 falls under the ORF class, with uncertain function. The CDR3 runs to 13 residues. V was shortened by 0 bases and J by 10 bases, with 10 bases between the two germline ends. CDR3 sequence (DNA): TGCGCCAGCAGTCAATCGTACGGAGAAGAGCAGTTCTTC. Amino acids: CASSQSYGEEQFF.

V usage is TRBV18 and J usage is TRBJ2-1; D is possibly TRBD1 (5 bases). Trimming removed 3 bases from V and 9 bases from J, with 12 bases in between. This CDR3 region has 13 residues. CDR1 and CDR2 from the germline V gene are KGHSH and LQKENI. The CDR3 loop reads CASSPTAWGEQFF. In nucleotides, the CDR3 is TGTGCCAGCTCACCGACAGCCTGGGGTGAGCAGTTCTTC.

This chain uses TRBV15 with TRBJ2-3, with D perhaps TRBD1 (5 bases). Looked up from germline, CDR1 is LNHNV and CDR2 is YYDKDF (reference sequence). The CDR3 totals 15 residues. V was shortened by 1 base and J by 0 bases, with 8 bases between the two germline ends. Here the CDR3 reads CATSRAQGSTDTQYF. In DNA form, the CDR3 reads TGTGCCACCAGCAGAGCCCAGGGTAGCACAGATACGCAGTATTTT.

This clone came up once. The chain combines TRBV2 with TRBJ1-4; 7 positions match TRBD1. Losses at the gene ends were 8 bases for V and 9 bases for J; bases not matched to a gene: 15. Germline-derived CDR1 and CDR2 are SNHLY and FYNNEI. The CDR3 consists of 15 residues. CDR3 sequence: CASASITGERKKLFF. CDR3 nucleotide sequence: TGTGCCAGCGCATCCATAACAGGGGAACGTAAAAAACTGTTTTTT.

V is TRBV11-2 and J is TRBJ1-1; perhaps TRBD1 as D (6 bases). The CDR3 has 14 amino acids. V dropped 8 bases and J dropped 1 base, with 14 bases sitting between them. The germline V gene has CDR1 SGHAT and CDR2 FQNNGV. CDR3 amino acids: CASEQGFGNTEAFF. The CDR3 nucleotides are TGTGCCAGCGAACAGGGTTTTGGGAACACTGAAGCTTTCTTT.

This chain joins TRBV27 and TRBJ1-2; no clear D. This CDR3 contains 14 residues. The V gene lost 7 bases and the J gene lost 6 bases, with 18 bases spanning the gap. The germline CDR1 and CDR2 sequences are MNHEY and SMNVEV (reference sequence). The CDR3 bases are TGTGCCAGCAACGGCGGACGACCCAACGATGGCTACACCTTC. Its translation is CASNGGRPNDGYTF.

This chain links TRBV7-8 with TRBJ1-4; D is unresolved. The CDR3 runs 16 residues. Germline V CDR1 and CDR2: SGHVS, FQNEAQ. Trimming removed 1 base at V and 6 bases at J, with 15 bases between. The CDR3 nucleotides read TGTGCCAGCAGCTTAGACCCAGCACAAGGTCATGAAAAACTGTTTTTT. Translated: CASSLDPAQGHEKLFF.

This chain's CDR3 is CASSSAGTSNEQFF. For the CDR3, the DNA is TGTGCCAGCAGCTCAGCAGGGACTAGCAATGAGCAGTTCTTC. The V call is TRBV7-3, the J call TRBJ2-1; 8 positions match TRBD2. The CDR3 totals 14 residues. CDR1 is SGHTA, CDR2 FQGTGA, per germline. After removal of 4 bases from V and 6 bases from J, the junction contained 5 bases not matched to a gene.